These T cell receptor beta chains were read from a single sample in a study of cytomegalovirus exposure and HLA in healthy donors. The method was immunoSEQ multiplex PCR; TCRdb's version includes in-frame clones alone and lacks a portion of them. The sample lists 140,000 or so clones; approximately 89% were seen once. Material for sequencing was PBMCs. The receptors shown here come from a woman aged 18 to 35 in good health and CMV-seropositive. Each CDR3 is given with its conserved first and last residue. The D gene is left open where the match is weak. Rows give clone size only sometimes, using once, few, many, or a class for an expanded clone.

J gene	V gene	clone size	D gene	CDR3 protein	CDR3 DNA
TRBJ1-4	TRBV9	.	.	CASSEAGDRNEKLFF	TGTGCCAGCTCCGAAGCGGGTGATCGAAATGAAAAACTGTTTTTT
TRBJ1-3	TRBV10-3	.	TRBD1	CAINPGGSGNTIYF	TGTGCCATCAATCCAGGGGGGTCTGGAAACACCATATATTTT
TRBJ2-5	TRBV7-3	few	TRBD2	CASSSFAGGTETQYF	TGTGCCAGCAGCTCATTTGCGGGGGGGACAGAGACCCAGTACTTC
TRBJ2-3	TRBV19	few	.	CASTDTSYTDTQYF	TGTGCCAGTACCGACACTTCCTACACAGATACGCAGTATTTT
TRBJ1-1	TRBV7-2	.	.	CASSTRPQGNTEAFF	TGTGCCAGCAGCACCCGCCCCCAGGGTAACACTGAAGCTTTCTTT
TRBJ2-5	TRBV9	.	.	CASSTDGGPQETQYF	TGTGCCAGCAGCACCGACGGGGGGCCCCAAGAGACCCAGTACTTC
TRBJ1-6	TRBV11-2	.	.	CASSLDGEARYNSPLHF	TGTGCCAGCAGCTTAGATGGGGAGGCCCGCTATAATTCACCCCTCCACTTT
TRBJ1-1	TRBV7-9	few	.	CASSLGQLNTEAFF	TGTGCCAGCAGCCTCGGACAGCTGAACACTGAAGCTTTCTTT
TRBJ2-1	TRBV15	.	TRBD2	CATSRDTFDTGFRLAGYNEQFF	TGTGCCACCAGCAGAGATACTTTTGACACTGGGTTTCGACTAGCGGGGTACAATGAGCAGTTCTTC
TRBJ2-2	TRBV7-2	.	.	CASSFYPNTGELFF	TGTGCCAGCAGCTTCTACCCGAACACCGGGGAGCTGTTTTTT
TRBJ1-3	TRBV2	.	.	CASKLSARGNTIYF	TGTGCCAGCAAGCTCTCGGCGCGGGGAAACACCATATATTTT
TRBJ1-2	TRBV5-4	.	TRBD1	CASSLEGTGYGYTF	TGTGCCAGCAGCTTGGAGGGGACAGGGTATGGCTACACCTTC